Listed here are 13 T cell receptor beta chains from one sample, sequenced in a study of T cell changes during pregnancy in multiple sclerosis. Sequenced by immunoSEQ multiplex PCR; TCRdb stores in-frame clones only, minus some. The table has some 74,000 clones, roughly 92% seen once. This sample comprised peripheral blood, obtained before pregnancy. The receptors come from a female donor with multiple sclerosis, enrolled in a pregnancy study.

V is TRBV6-4 and J is TRBJ2-1; possibly TRBD1 for D (6 bases). Germline CDR1 MRHNA, CDR2 SNTAGT. V lost 6 bases to trimming and J lost 9 bases, with 18 bases between them. The CDR3 has 14 amino acids. This chain's CDR3 is CASSDSQGGGEQFF. The CDR3 coding sequence is TGTGCCAGCAGCGATTCACAGGGTGGGGGTGAGCAGTTCTTC.

V gene TRBV5-3 combines with J gene TRBJ1-5; no clear D. TRBV5-3 is assigned to the ORF class and has an uncertain function. Deletions cut 9 bases from V and 0 bases from J, with 16 bases between. The CDR3 is 15 amino acids. In DNA, the CDR3 is TGTGCCACCAGAACCGGGGTGTATAGCAATCAGCCCCAGCATTTT. It specifies CATRTGVYSNQPQHF.

The rearrangement joins TRBV11-3 to TRBJ2-2, with 11 bases that match TRBD1. The CDR3 runs 18 residues. Germline CDR1 SGHNT, CDR2 YENEEA. Unmatched junction bases numbered 14, after V lost 4 bases and J lost 7 bases. CDR3: CASSSPRTGGIVGGELFF. CDR3 sequence (DNA): TGTGCCAGCAGCTCCCCACGGACAGGGGGCATCGTCGGCGGGGAGCTGTTTTTT.

CDR3 loop: CASLRLAGGETQYF. For the CDR3, the DNA is TGTGCCAGTCTGAGGCTAGCGGGAGGCGAGACCCAGTACTTC. V usage is TRBV28 and J usage is TRBJ2-5, with TRBD2 matching over 11 bases. The CDR3 length is 14 residues. The germline gives CDR1 MDHEN, CDR2 SYDVKM. V was pared by 9 bases and J by 5 bases, with 8 bases of the junction left unmatched.

The chain combines TRBV6-4 with TRBJ2-1; 9 bases map to TRBD2. Germline V gene lookup returns CDR1 MRHNA and CDR2 SNTAGT. The V segment lost 9 bases and the J segment 8 bases; nucleotides outside the gene matches: 14. The CDR3 consists of 15 residues. CDR3: CAREGREGLWDEQFF. The CDR3 nucleotides are TGTGCCAGGGAGGGGCGGGAGGGCCTTTGGGATGAGCAGTTCTTC.

The chain employs TRBV7-9 and TRBJ2-2, with D perhaps TRBD2 (6 bases). Deletions cut 7 bases from V and 4 bases from J, with 13 bases between. The CDR3 runs 14 residues. Per germline, CDR1 SEHNR and CDR2 FQNEAQ (reference sequence). In DNA, the CDR3 is TGTGCCAGCACCTCGGGACTGCTCACCGGGGAGCTGTTTTTT. It is translated as CASTSGLLTGELFF.

This chain joins TRBV4-1 and TRBJ2-7; TRBD2 matches at 7 bases. Germline CDR1 reads MGHRA; CDR2 reads YSYEKL. CDR3 length: 17 amino acids. V lost 0 bases and J lost 7; bases outside the gene matches: 15. The CDR3 loop is CASSQEGSGAAYAEQYF. CDR3 sequence (DNA): TGCGCCAGCAGCCAAGAGGGCAGCGGGGCGGCCTACGCGGAGCAGTACTTC.

The chain has TRBV4-2 and TRBJ2-1, with 10 bases aligning to TRBD2. V was pared by 2 bases and J by 4 bases, with 2 bases of the junction left unmatched. Germline CDR1 reads LGHNA; CDR2 reads YNFKEQ. The CDR3 spans 15 residues. CDR3 protein: CASSQTSGDYNEQFF. CDR3 DNA sequence: TGTGCCAGCAGCCAAACTAGCGGGGATTACAATGAGCAGTTCTTC.

The chain combines TRBV14 with TRBJ1-3; TRBD1 matches at 8 bases. The V and J ends lost 5 bases and 8 bases, in that order; junction bases with no gene match: 2. Per the germline V gene, CDR1 is SGHDN and CDR2 is FVKESK. The CDR3 has 12 residues. CDR3 residues: CASSSGGHTIYF. CDR3 nucleotide sequence: TGTGCCAGCAGCTCAGGGGGCCACACCATATATTTT.

The rearrangement links TRBV19 to TRBJ1-5; the D is unclear. V lost 3 bases and J 2 bases, leaving 5 bases between the germline ends. CDR3 length: 13 amino acids. The germline CDR1 and CDR2 sequences are LNHDA and SQIVND (reference sequence). For the CDR3, the DNA is TGTGCCAGTAGTATCAGCGGCAATCAGCCCCAGCATTTT. Its protein is CASSISGNQPQHF.

This CDR3 reads CASSIGTGISNYGYTF. In nucleotides, the CDR3 is TGTGCCAGTAGTATCGGGACAGGGATTTCTAACTATGGCTACACCTTC. The chain couples TRBV19 to TRBJ1-2; 9 bases align to TRBD1. With V trimmed by 3 bases and J by 0 bases, 5 bases remained unmatched. The CDR3 has 16 residues. Looked up from germline, CDR1 is LNHDA and CDR2 is SQIVND (reference sequence). Variable domain in full (rest from reference TRBV19 and TRBJ1-2): DGGITQSPKYLFRKEGQNVTLSCEQNLNHDAMYWYRQDPGQGLRLIYYSQIVNDFQKGDIAEGYSVSREKKESFPLTVTSAQKNPTAFYLCASSIGTGISNYGYTFGSGTRLTVV.

The V call is TRBV6-1, the J call TRBJ2-3, with 11 bases matching TRBD2. The CDR3 totals 19 residues. Per germline, CDR1 MNHNS and CDR2 SASEGT. Trimming cost V 3 bases and J 4 bases; bases outside gene matches: 15. CDR3 region: CASSDPRASGRTLPDTQYF. The CDR3, as DNA: TGTGCCAGCAGTGACCCTAGGGCTAGCGGGAGGACACTCCCAGATACGCAGTATTTT.

This chain connects TRBV7-9 to TRBJ2-7; tentative D call: TRBD1 (5 bases). Germline-derived CDR1 and CDR2 are SEHNR and FQNEAQ (reference sequence). CDR3 size: 17 residues. V was shortened by 3 bases and J by 0 bases, with 18 bases between the two germline ends. This CDR3 reads CASSLTTDLSFSYEQYF. In DNA, the CDR3 is TGTGCCAGCAGCTTGACGACAGACTTAAGCTTCTCCTACGAGCAGTACTTC.